The next 8 T cell receptor beta chains were all read from a single sample in a study of shared clonotypes between healthy human individuals. Sequencing used immunoSEQ multiplex PCR; TCRdb keeps in-frame clones, though not all of them. The sample consists of approximately 600,000 clones, 85% to 95% of them appearing once. The naive CD8 population came from CD45RO-negative cells selected for CCR7, without terminally differentiated effector memory CD45RA+ cells. The specimen was naive CD8+ T cells sorted from blood. The origin of the receptors is a woman aged 30 to 39 in good health.

The J gene is TRBJ1-5, the V gene TRBV7-8; no definite D call. CDR1 SGHVS and CDR2 FQNEAQ come from the germline V gene. The CDR3 totals 13 residues. Trimming left V 5 bases short and J 3 bases short, with 8 bases between. CDR3 sequence: CASSRRFNQPQHF. The DNA for the CDR3 is TGTGCCAGCAGCCGACGGTTCAATCAGCCCCAGCATTTT.

The rearrangement uses TRBV7-2 and TRBJ1-1; tentatively, D is TRBD1 (6 bases). Trimming cost V 5 bases and J 0 bases, with 16 bases left between them. Germline lookup yields CDR1 SGHTA and CDR2 FQGNSA. The CDR3 spans 16 residues. CDR3 sequence reads: CASSQGGREVNTEAFF. The CDR3 coding sequence is TGTGCCAGCAGCCAAGGGGGGAGGGAGGTGAACACTGAAGCTTTCTTT. Full variable domain (outside the CDR3, taken from reference TRBV7-2 and TRBJ1-1): GAGVSQSPSNKVTEKGKDVELRCDPISGHTALYWYRQSLGQGLEFLIYFQGNSAPDKSGLPSDRFSAERTGGSVSTLTIQRTQQEDSAVYLCASSQGGREVNTEAFFGQGTRLTVV.

The V and J genes are TRBV7-9 and TRBJ2-1; 13 nucleotides agree with TRBD2. The CDR3 spans 14 residues. Germline trimming cut 5 bases from V and 9 bases from J; bases unmatched to any gene: 4. Germline lookup yields CDR1 SEHNR and CDR2 FQNEAQ (reference sequence). This CDR3 is CASSDGLAGAEQFF. CDR3 sequence (DNA): TGTGCCAGCAGCGATGGACTAGCGGGAGCTGAGCAGTTCTTC.

This sequence joins TRBV11-2 and TRBJ2-7; TRBD1 matches 9 bases. This CDR3 has 16 residues. V lost 3 bases, J lost 5 bases, and 11 bases stayed unmatched. Germline V gene lookup returns CDR1 SGHAT and CDR2 FQNNGV. In nucleotides, the CDR3 is TGTGCCAGCAGCTTTGGCCCTGGGACAGGGAAGGACGAGCAGTACTTC. It codes for CASSFGPGTGKDEQYF.

V usage is TRBV28 and J usage is TRBJ2-7; a weak D match, TRBD1 (6 bases). The germline V gene has CDR1 MDHEN and CDR2 SYDVKM. This CDR3 spans 15 amino acids. Trimming shortened V by 1 base and J by 5 bases, and 15 bases separated the two germline ends. CDR3 nucleotide sequence: TGTGCCAGCAGTTTATTAATGGGACATGATCACGAGCAGTACTTC. Its translation is CASSLLMGHDHEQYF.

V gene TRBV2 combines with J gene TRBJ2-1; TRBD2 matches at 7 bases. Germline V gives CDR1 SNHLY, CDR2 FYNNEI. The CDR3 length is 15 residues. The trim removed 6 bases at V and 7 bases at J, leaving 12 bases unmatched. CDR3 amino acids: CASRVGASGNNEQFF. The CDR3 nucleotides are TGTGCCAGCAGAGTCGGGGCTAGCGGAAATAATGAGCAGTTCTTC. Filled out from reference TRBV2 and TRBJ2-1, the complete variable domain reads EPEVTQTPSHQVTQMGQEVILRCVPISNHLYFYWYRQILGQKVEFLVSFYNNEISEKSEIFDDQFSVERPDGSNFTLKIRSTKLEDSAMYFCASRVGASGNNEQFFGPGTRLTVL.

The chain carries TRBV4-1 and TRBJ1-2; no reliable D call. This CDR3 is 15 amino acids long. Germline lookup yields CDR1 MGHRA and CDR2 YSYEKL. Trimming cost V 0 bases and J 1 base, with 9 bases left between them. The CDR3 bases are TGCGCCAGCAGCCAAGATATACGGGTTAACTATGGCTACACCTTC. This encodes CASSQDIRVNYGYTF.

This clone was detected a few times. The chain is built from TRBV7-9 and TRBJ1-2; D remains unclear. V was trimmed by 3 bases and J by 10 bases, leaving 9 bases between them. This CDR3 region has 11 residues. The germline CDR1 and CDR2 sequences are SEHNR and FQNEAQ (reference sequence). The CDR3 coding sequence is TGTGCCAGCAGCTTCGGAGAGGCCTACACCTTC. As protein: CASSFGEAYTF.